Listed below are T cell receptor beta chains from one sample, sequenced in a study of T cell repertoires in ileal Crohn's disease. The repertoire was sequenced with immunoSEQ multiplex PCR; TCRdb's copy has only in-frame clones and lacks some. The table lists about 1,800 clones, roughly 91% of them singletons. The sample was ileal tissue. Receptors originate from an adult with Crohn's disease. Each CDR3 is given with its conserved first and last residue. The order of the fields is J gene, clone size, V gene, CDR3 protein. Expanded clones get a size class; other rows say once, few or many, or leave the size out.

J gene: TRBJ1-1; clone size: .; V gene: TRBV7-2; CDR3 protein: CASSRGPPVNTEAFF
J gene: TRBJ1-4; clone size: once; V gene: TRBV6-4; CDR3 protein: CARRLSQDNEKLFF
J gene: TRBJ2-1; clone size: .; V gene: TRBV4-3; CDR3 protein: CASSQGWALAGGLSYNEQFF
J gene: TRBJ1-5; clone size: once; V gene: TRBV6-1; CDR3 protein: CATTSTGAGNQPQHF
J gene: TRBJ1-6; clone size: .; V gene: TRBV2; CDR3 protein: CASRGDNSPLHF
J gene: TRBJ2-5; clone size: .; V gene: TRBV5-1; CDR3 protein: CASSFTSSGGETQYF
J gene: TRBJ2-3; clone size: .; V gene: TRBV5-1; CDR3 protein: CASSSGDTQYF
J gene: TRBJ2-1; clone size: .; V gene: TRBV6-1; CDR3 protein: CASSEMGVAGAEQFF
J gene: TRBJ1-1; clone size: .; V gene: TRBV28; CDR3 protein: CASSSPGLGWTEAFF
J gene: TRBJ1-4; clone size: .; V gene: TRBV7-8; CDR3 protein: CASSSRPGQGEKLFF
J gene: TRBJ2-2; clone size: .; V gene: TRBV7-9; CDR3 protein: CASSFLTETGEGEHRGAVF
J gene: TRBJ2-5; clone size: few; V gene: TRBV7-7; CDR3 protein: CASSPRTGAETQYF
J gene: TRBJ2-3; clone size: .; V gene: TRBV7-9; CDR3 protein: CASSPDLAGKSTDTQYF
J gene: TRBJ1-2; clone size: .; V gene: TRBV27; CDR3 protein: CASSLNAGTYGYTF
J gene: TRBJ2-2; clone size: .; V gene: TRBV18; CDR3 protein: CASSPPGLAGLGTGELFF
J gene: TRBJ2-1; clone size: .; V gene: TRBV30; CDR3 protein: CAWSVGTSSNNEQFF
J gene: TRBJ1-4; clone size: .; V gene: TRBV2; CDR3 protein: CASSRWEKLFF
J gene: TRBJ1-1; clone size: .; V gene: TRBV30; CDR3 protein: CAWSRGEGANTEAFF
J gene: TRBJ2-3; clone size: once; V gene: TRBV5-4; CDR3 protein: CASSWGGSGGSTDTQYF
J gene: TRBJ2-6; clone size: .; V gene: TRBV10-1; CDR3 protein: CASSGTERSQSRANVLTF
J gene: TRBJ2-3; clone size: .; V gene: TRBV30; CDR3 protein: CAWRKTGYTDTQYF
J gene: TRBJ2-3; clone size: once; V gene: TRBV6-6; CDR3 protein: CAIGTADTQYF
J gene: TRBJ2-5; clone size: .; V gene: TRBV5-1; CDR3 protein: CASSLGTSGGALETQYF
J gene: TRBJ2-1; clone size: once; V gene: TRBV11-3; CDR3 protein: CASSNFNNEQFF
J gene: TRBJ1-2; clone size: .; V gene: TRBV5-1; CDR3 protein: CASSLTLGANYGYTF
J gene: TRBJ1-2; clone size: .; V gene: TRBV28; CDR3 protein: CASRGRTAWGYTF
J gene: TRBJ2-4; clone size: .; V gene: TRBV6-5; CDR3 protein: CASRRDYLNIQYF
J gene: TRBJ1-5; clone size: .; V gene: TRBV19; CDR3 protein: CASSISSLALQPQHF
J gene: TRBJ2-2; clone size: .; V gene: TRBV4-3; CDR3 protein: CASSQQPVNTGELFF
J gene: TRBJ2-5; clone size: once; V gene: TRBV11-2; CDR3 protein: CASRSGTSGQETQYF
J gene: TRBJ1-5; clone size: few; V gene: TRBV5-8; CDR3 protein: CASSTGQGLQPQHF
J gene: TRBJ2-3; clone size: .; V gene: TRBV7-9; CDR3 protein: CASSLNYGGSPDTQYF
J gene: TRBJ1-5; clone size: .; V gene: TRBV28; CDR3 protein: CASSRGEGAEKQPQHF
J gene: TRBJ1-2; clone size: few; V gene: TRBV6-6; CDR3 protein: CASSSTGGRNYGYTF
J gene: TRBJ2-5; clone size: .; V gene: TRBV5-4; CDR3 protein: CASSSGTSRPPKYF
J gene: TRBJ1-1; clone size: .; V gene: TRBV6-5; CDR3 protein: CASSLRPGGGTEAFF
J gene: TRBJ1-2; clone size: .; V gene: TRBV7-9; CDR3 protein: CASSLAALVDYGYTF
J gene: TRBJ2-1; clone size: .; V gene: TRBV30; CDR3 protein: CAWSAGAVSWNEQFF
J gene: TRBJ2-2; clone size: few; V gene: TRBV28; CDR3 protein: CASISPGLFTGELFF
J gene: TRBJ2-1; clone size: .; V gene: TRBV27; CDR3 protein: CASSPQAELSYNEQFF
J gene: TRBJ1-5; clone size: .; V gene: TRBV4-1; CDR3 protein: CASSHDPRSNQPQHF
J gene: TRBJ2-1; clone size: .; V gene: TRBV20-1; CDR3 protein: CSPPGLFF
J gene: TRBJ2-1; clone size: .; V gene: TRBV28; CDR3 protein: CASSLGAGGPNNEQFF
J gene: TRBJ2-5; clone size: .; V gene: TRBV5-1; CDR3 protein: CASSLGGAGTQETQYF
J gene: TRBJ1-4; clone size: .; V gene: TRBV27; CDR3 protein: CASSPQGFNEKLFF
J gene: TRBJ1-1; clone size: .; V gene: TRBV6-5; CDR3 protein: CASSYSSQDYTEAFF
J gene: TRBJ2-5; clone size: .; V gene: TRBV7-2; CDR3 protein: CASSTQAGAGETQYF
J gene: TRBJ1-1; clone size: .; V gene: TRBV13; CDR3 protein: CASSLGQGNTEAFF
J gene: TRBJ2-3; clone size: .; V gene: TRBV5-8; CDR3 protein: CASSLMQGAGYF
J gene: TRBJ2-2; clone size: once; V gene: TRBV10-1; CDR3 protein: CASSDPSGMGNTGELFF
J gene: TRBJ2-3; clone size: few; V gene: TRBV11-2; CDR3 protein: CASSPQLEKTQYF
J gene: TRBJ1-5; clone size: .; V gene: TRBV5-7; CDR3 protein: CASSKKWRVQSNQPQHF
J gene: TRBJ2-3; clone size: .; V gene: TRBV5-1; CDR3 protein: CASSLDPVTTDTQYF
J gene: TRBJ1-2; clone size: .; V gene: TRBV5-1; CDR3 protein: CASSLDGGGYGYTF
J gene: TRBJ1-5; clone size: .; V gene: TRBV7-3; CDR3 protein: CASSSQEGQPQHF